Listed below are T cell receptor beta chains from one sample, sequenced in a study of blood T cell repertoires in COVID-19. The data were produced by immunoSEQ multiplex PCR, yet TCRdb's version contains in-frame clones alone and is incomplete. The table lists about 480,000 clones, approximately 91% of them singletons. Sequenced sample: peripheral blood. These TCRs come from a woman aged 45-65 years with COVID-19, enrolled during active disease. Both conserved end residues are part of each CDR3. The D gene is left open where the match is weak. Expanded clones get a size class; other rows say once, few or many, or leave the size out.

.,TRBV6-1,15,few,TRBJ1-1,CASSEDLRDGTEAFF,TGTGCCAGCAGTGAAGACCTTCGAGATGGCACTGAAGCTTTCTTT
TRBD1,TRBV5-1,14,few,TRBJ1-1,CASSFGTGITEAFF,TGCGCCAGCAGCTTCGGGACAGGGATCACTGAAGCTTTCTTT
TRBD2,TRBV2,12,.,TRBJ2-2,CASRGLAGELFF,TGTGCCAGCAGGGGACTAGCAGGGGAGCTGTTTTTT
.,TRBV6-5,15,.,TRBJ1-1,CASSYRGGLNTEAFF,TGTGCCAGCAGTTACAGGGGGGGACTGAACACTGAAGCTTTCTTT
.,TRBV7-9,12,.,TRBJ2-1,CASQGVGDEQFF,TGTGCCAGCCAAGGGGTAGGGGATGAGCAGTTCTTC
TRBD1,TRBV2,15,.,TRBJ2-1,CASNPGGQGRHRQFF,TGTGCCAGCAACCCAGGGGGACAGGGAAGGCACCGGCAGTTCTTC
TRBD1,TRBV12-3/TRBV12-4,13,.,TRBJ1-2,CASSRTGDYGYTF,TGTGCCAGCAGTCGGACAGGGGATTATGGCTACACCTTC
.,TRBV28,13,.,TRBJ2-3,CASSFLAEDTQYF,TGTGCCAGCAGTTTCCTAGCCGAAGATACGCAGTATTTT
.,TRBV19,13,.,TRBJ1-2,CASSLGRRLGYTF,TGTGCCAGTAGTCTAGGACGGCGGCTCGGCTACACCTTC
.,TRBV12-5,15,few,TRBJ2-2,CASGLRVSETGELFF,TGTGCTAGTGGTTTGCGGGTCAGCGAAACCGGGGAGCTGTTTTTT
TRBD1,TRBV2,12,few,TRBJ2-7,CASRQGTYEQYF,TGTGCCAGCAGACAGGGGACCTACGAGCAGTACTTC
.,TRBV27,14,.,TRBJ1-1,CASSTQGYYTEAFF,TGTGCCAGCAGTACCCAGGGGTACTACACTGAAGCTTTCTTT
.,TRBV6-6,13,few,TRBJ1-1,CASVPGIRTEAFF,TGTGCCAGCGTCCCAGGGATAAGGACTGAAGCTTTCTTT
TRBD1,TRBV6-1,14,few,TRBJ2-7,CASSDGDRIYEQYF,TGTGCCAGCAGTGACGGGGACAGGATCTACGAGCAGTACTTC
TRBD2,TRBV27,17,.,TRBJ2-2,CASSLIAGGPNTGELFF,TGTGCCAGCAGTTTAATAGCGGGGGGGCCGAACACCGGGGAGCTGTTTTTT
.,TRBV12-3/TRBV12-4,13,.,TRBJ2-7,CASSYNYWYEQYF,TGTGCCAGCAGCTATAATTACTGGTACGAGCAGTACTTC
.,TRBV28,15,.,TRBJ2-2,CASSPIRRGTGELFF,TGTGCCAGCAGTCCGATCAGAAGGGGTACCGGGGAGCTGTTTTTT
.,TRBV11-3,15,once,TRBJ2-7,CASSLNIAGLNEQYF,TGTGCCAGCAGCTTGAATATTGCGGGCCTGAACGAGCAGTACTTC
.,TRBV3-1/TRBV3-2,12,.,TRBJ1-1,CASSKGWTEAFF,TGTGCCAGCAGCAAGGGGTGGACTGAAGCTTTCTTT
TRBD2,TRBV7-6,14,.,TRBJ2-7,CASTRERGGYEQYF,TGTGCCAGCACCAGGGAGCGGGGGGGTTACGAGCAGTACTTC
TRBD2,TRBV15,21,.,TRBJ2-7,CATSRASPGLAGVSPSYEQYF,TGTGCCACCAGCAGAGCGTCGCCGGGACTAGCGGGGGTATCCCCCTCCTACGAGCAGTACTTC
TRBD2,TRBV5-1,18,few,TRBJ2-3,CASSTGTSGERSADTQYF,TGCGCCAGCAGCACCGGGACTAGCGGGGAAAGGTCGGCAGATACGCAGTATTTT
TRBD1,TRBV6-2/TRBV6-3,14,.,TRBJ1-4,CASSLTGASEKLFF,TGTGCCAGCAGTTTGACAGGGGCAAGTGAAAAACTGTTTTTT
TRBD1,TRBV5-1,15,.,TRBJ1-2,CASSRGDREGYGYTF,TGCGCCAGCAGCCGCGGCGACAGGGAAGGCTATGGCTACACCTTC
TRBD1,TRBV2,19,.,TRBJ2-5,CASKGVFGDRGRSPETQYF,TGTGCCAGCAAGGGGGTATTTGGGGACAGGGGGCGAAGTCCAGAGACCCAGTACTTC
TRBD2,TRBV10-2,15,.,TRBJ2-2,CASSVVQRGGGELFF,TGCGCCAGCAGCGTCGTTCAGCGGGGGGGCGGGGAGCTGTTTTTT
.,TRBV13,16,.,TRBJ2-3,CASSLLYRRSTDTQYF,TGTGCCAGCAGCTTATTGTACAGACGTAGCACAGATACGCAGTATTTT
.,TRBV11-2,15,.,TRBJ1-2,CASSLDAGENYGYTF,TGTGCCAGCAGCTTAGATGCAGGGGAGAACTATGGCTACACCTTC
.,TRBV19,15,.,TRBJ1-1,CASSLSTGVNTEAFF,TGTGCCAGTAGTCTTTCGACAGGAGTGAACACTGAAGCTTTCTTT